Listed below are T cell receptor beta chains from one sample, sequenced in a study of blood T cell repertoires in COVID-19. The repertoire was sequenced with immunoSEQ multiplex PCR; TCRdb's copy has only in-frame clones and lacks some. The table has 150,000 to 200,000 clones, roughly 90% seen once. Sequencing used peripheral blood. The receptors were gathered from a man aged 60 to 75 with acute or convalescent COVID-19. CDR3s include the opening cysteine and the closing phenylalanine or tryptophan. Fields, in order: D gene, CDR3 length, J gene, V gene, clone size, CDR3 protein, CDR3 DNA. A D gene is named only where the DNA matches it firmly. Size values are once, few and many counts, or a class for expanded clones, and some rows have none.

>NA|15|TRBJ1-4|TRBV6-1|NA
CASSELGQGGGKLFF
TGTGCCAGCAGTGAACTGGGTCAGGGAGGTGGAAAACTGTTTTTT
>NA|15|TRBJ2-2|TRBV7-7|few
CASSAGTYNTGELFF
TGTGCCAGCAGCGCCGGGACTTATAACACCGGGGAGCTGTTTTTT
>NA|13|TRBJ1-5|TRBV7-2|NA
CASSNPPSGTQHF
TGTGCCAGCAGCAACCCCCCCTCGGGGACCCAGCATTTT
>TRBD2|16|TRBJ2-1|TRBV19|NA
CASSRGGWPQNSEQFF
TGTGCCAGTAGTAGGGGGGGTTGGCCCCAAAACAGTGAGCAGTTCTTC
>TRBD1|16|TRBJ2-2|TRBV11-1|NA
CASSLNRGKNTGELFF
TGTGCCAGCAGCTTAAACAGGGGGAAAAACACCGGGGAGCTGTTTTTT
>NA|14|TRBJ1-1|TRBV4-3|NA
CASSQEQGYTEAFF
TGCGCCAGCAGCCAAGAACAGGGCTACACTGAAGCTTTCTTT
>NA|14|TRBJ1-5|TRBV5-4|NA
CASSFGGAHQPQHF
TGTGCCAGCAGCTTCGGAGGGGCGCATCAGCCCCAGCATTTT
>TRBD1|15|TRBJ1-1|TRBV18|NA
CASSAGQGMNTEAFF
TGTGCCAGCTCAGCGGGACAGGGAATGAACACTGAAGCTTTCTTT
>TRBD1|17|TRBJ1-3|TRBV19|NA
CASGSPGEQGTGNTIYF
TGTGCCAGTGGTTCCCCCGGCGAACAGGGGACTGGAAACACCATATATTTT
>NA|14|TRBJ1-1|TRBV7-2|NA
CASSLVGMNTEAFF
TGTGCCAGCAGCTTAGTCGGTATGAACACTGAAGCTTTCTTT
>NA|12|TRBJ2-1|TRBV6-6|NA
CASSRDRLGEFF
TGTGCCAGCAGCCGCGACAGGTTAGGAGAGTTCTTC
>NA|16|TRBJ2-1|TRBV12-5|NA
CASGLSAGESYNEQFF
TGTGCTAGTGGTTTGAGTGCAGGGGAGTCCTACAATGAGCAGTTCTTC
>TRBD1|15|TRBJ1-1|TRBV5-4|NA
CASSLQGVMNTEAFF
TGTGCCAGCAGCTTACAGGGGGTGATGAACACTGAAGCTTTCTTT
>NA|14|TRBJ2-3|TRBV5-1|NA
CASSLDREADTQYF
TGCGCCAGCAGCTTAGACAGGGAGGCGGATACGCAGTATTTT
>NA|13|TRBJ1-2|TRBV2|once
CAGSRGNNYGYTF
TGTGCCGGCAGCAGGGGTAATAACTATGGCTACACCTTC
>NA|18|TRBJ1-1|TRBV19|once
CASSLDGGRTGGKTEAFF
TGTGCCAGTAGTTTAGACGGGGGCAGAACGGGGGGAAAGACTGAAGCTTTCTTT
>TRBD1|15|TRBJ1-4|TRBV23-1|few
CASSHSGTGSEKLFF
TGCGCCAGCAGTCACTCCGGGACAGGGTCGGAAAAACTGTTTTTT
>NA|12|TRBJ1-2|TRBV9|NA
CASSGGNPLHTF
TGTGCCAGCAGCGGCGGCAACCCTTTGCACACCTTC
>NA|15|TRBJ1-2|TRBV5-1|once
CASSLRNQGGDGYTF
TGCGCCAGCAGCTTGAGAAATCAGGGTGGGGATGGCTACACCTTC
>TRBD1|18|TRBJ1-5|TRBV28|few
CASSYSGTGSYSNQPQHF
TGTGCCAGCAGTTATTCAGGGACAGGGTCATATAGCAATCAGCCCCAGCATTTT
>NA|14|TRBJ1-2|TRBV30|NA
CAWIATYANYGYTF
TGTGCCTGGATAGCGACGTACGCTAACTATGGCTACACCTTC
>NA|13|TRBJ2-7|TRBV2|NA
CASSEDRSYEQYF
TGTGCCAGCAGTGAAGACAGATCCTACGAGCAGTACTTC
>TRBD1|14|TRBJ1-4|TRBV5-1|NA
CASSPGGQVEKLFF
TGCGCCAGCAGCCCTGGGGGACAGGTGGAAAAACTGTTTTTT
>NA|15|TRBJ1-2|TRBV3-1/TRBV3-2|few
CASSPAVRLSSGYTF
TGTGCCAGCAGCCCTGCCGTCCGACTCAGTAGTGGCTACACCTTC
>NA|16|TRBJ2-5|TRBV27|NA
CASSPLGRGRGETQYF
TGTGCCAGCAGCCCTCTCGGTAGGGGTAGGGGAGAGACCCAGTACTTC
>NA|18|TRBJ1-1|TRBV3-1/TRBV3-2|NA
CASSQDRSGGIGVTEAFF
TGTGCCAGCAGCCAAGATAGATCGGGCGGGATAGGGGTCACTGAAGCTTTCTTT
>NA|16|TRBJ1-5|TRBV19|once
CASSITGDYSNQPQHF
TGTGCCAGTAGTATCACCGGGGATTATAGCAATCAGCCCCAGCATTTT